This T cell receptor beta chain appears in the sequencing data of a study of CD8+ T cells in alopecia areata. On this clone itself: The protein given in TCRdb and the translation of the DNA differ at residue 14, and the sequence presented here derives from the DNA. This likely stems from a read error, as it lies one base from a far larger clone. Genes and germline are mouse. The read comes to an end 3 residues before the CDR3 does, leaving the germline J gene to fill in the end.

Sequencing relied on a cDNA template that was reverse transcribed from extracted RNA. Profiling relied on immunoSEQ multiplex PCR, and the TCRdb table lists in-frame clones only, not all of them. Found here are about 3,200 clones, no singletons; the ten largest cover approximately 40%. The CDR3 has 17 residues. The V gene's germline CDR1 is MNHDT and CDR2 YYDKIL. Sequenced input: lesional skin. The source is a C3H/HeJ mouse with alopecia areata. The strain's MHC: H2-k. The chain employs TRBV17 and TRBJ1-3, with a possible D match to TRBD1 (6 bases). Here the CDR3 reads CASSRSGTPNSGNALYF. The covered CDR3 bases are TGTGCTAGCAGTAGATCCGGGACACCAAATTCTGGAAATGCG.